Listed below are T cell receptor beta chains from one sample, sequenced in a study of blood T cell repertoires in COVID-19. Only in-frame clones appear in the TCRdb table, and some are missing; sequencing was by immunoSEQ multiplex PCR. The repertoire holds around 300,000 clones, 87% seen once, with over 6% in the top ten. The sample consisted of PBMCs or T cells enriched from blood (not recorded which). These receptors were obtained from a woman between 40 and 55 years old who had recovered from COVID-19. Each CDR3 is given with its conserved first and last residue. D genes are given only for firm matches. The listing skips clone size in some rows; elsewhere it reads once, few, many or a size class.

clone_size	d_call	j_call	v_call	cdr3_aa	cdr3_nt
once	TRBD2	TRBJ2-7	TRBV7-3	CASSPNGLAAYEQYF	TGTGCCAGCAGCCCAAATGGACTAGCGGCCTACGAGCAGTACTTC
.	.	TRBJ2-2	TRBV6-2/TRBV6-3	CASSPHGKALSGGELFF	TGTGCCAGCAGTCCCCACGGGAAGGCCCTGAGTGGCGGGGAGCTGTTTTTT
.	.	TRBJ2-3	TRBV5-1	CASSLSTGTSTDTQYF	TGCGCCAGCAGCTTGTCGACGGGAACTAGCACAGATACGCAGTATTTT
.	TRBD2	TRBJ2-1	TRBV30	CAWSKEGSGRSTYNEQFF	TGTGCCTGGAGTAAGGAGGGTAGCGGGAGGTCCACCTACAATGAGCAGTTCTTC
.	TRBD1	TRBJ1-2	TRBV27	CASSPQIEQGSGYTF	TGTGCCAGCAGCCCCCAAATAGAACAGGGGTCTGGCTACACCTTC
once	.	TRBJ1-3	TRBV7-3	CASSLDRNTIYF	TGTGCCAGCAGCTTAGACAGAAACACCATATATTTT
.	TRBD2	TRBJ2-2	TRBV28	CASRYNGLAFGGELFF	TGTGCCAGCAGGTATAATGGACTAGCGTTCGGCGGGGAGCTGTTTTTT
.	TRBD1	TRBJ1-6	TRBV6-5	CASSFGQARQNSPLHF	TGTGCCAGCAGTTTCGGACAGGCGCGGCAGAATTCACCCCTCCACTTT
.	TRBD1	TRBJ1-2	TRBV10-3	CAISDPQGNYGYTF	TGTGCCATCAGTGACCCACAGGGGAACTATGGCTACACCTTC
.	.	TRBJ2-3	TRBV5-1	CASSLGAGGPQVDTQYF	TGCGCCAGCAGCTTGGGGGCGGGCGGTCCCCAAGTAGATACGCAGTATTTT
.	TRBD2	TRBJ2-2	TRBV7-2	CASSLVAGAPTGELFF	TGTGCCAGCAGCTTAGTAGCGGGAGCTCCCACCGGGGAGCTGTTTTTT
.	TRBD1	TRBJ2-3	TRBV18	CASSPRTGTDTQYF	TGTGCCAGCTCACCACGGACAGGAACAGATACGCAGTATTTT
.	.	TRBJ1-2	TRBV12-3/TRBV12-4	CASRPYRDYGYTF	TGTGCCAGCAGGCCATACAGGGACTATGGCTACACCTTC
few	TRBD1	TRBJ1-1	TRBV29-1	CSGRDRVRNTEAFF	TGCAGCGGCCGGGACAGGGTTAGGAACACTGAAGCTTTCTTT
.	TRBD2	TRBJ2-2	TRBV7-9	CASSLAGGNTGELFF	TGTGCCAGCAGCCTAGCGGGAGGTAACACCGGGGAGCTGTTTTTT
.	TRBD1	TRBJ2-7	TRBV18	CASSSRDSDEQYF	TGTGCCAGCTCATCCCGGGACAGCGACGAGCAGTACTTC
.	TRBD1	TRBJ2-6	TRBV28	CGTGQGGSGANVLTF	TGTGGAACGGGACAGGGGGGTTCTGGGGCCAACGTCCTGACTTTC
.	TRBD1	TRBJ2-4	TRBV6-1	CASSDRGQNIQYF	TGTGCCAGCAGTGACAGGGGGCAAAACATTCAGTACTTC
.	TRBD2	TRBJ2-3	TRBV5-1	CASRTSALTDTQYF	TGCGCCAGCAGAACTAGCGCCCTCACAGATACGCAGTATTTT
.	TRBD1	TRBJ2-7	TRBV2	CASRNLPGQGAAEQYF	TGTGCCAGCAGGAACTTACCGGGACAGGGGGCTGCCGAGCAGTACTTC
.	.	TRBJ2-1	TRBV2	CASSPDSQGYNEQFF	TGTGCCAGCAGTCCGGACAGTCAGGGATACAATGAGCAGTTCTTC
.	.	TRBJ2-5	TRBV19	CASSLGGGSSGETQYF	TGTGCCAGTAGCCTTGGTGGAGGCAGTAGTGGAGAGACCCAGTACTTC
.	TRBD2	TRBJ2-1	TRBV4-1	CASSQRAGVEQFF	TGCGCCAGCAGCCAACGTGCGGGAGTTGAGCAGTTCTTC
.	.	TRBJ1-3	TRBV5-1	CASSVNSVSGNTIYF	TGCGCCAGCAGCGTAAACAGTGTCTCTGGAAACACCATATATTTT
.	TRBD1	TRBJ2-3	TRBV19	CASSMTDRADRTDTQYF	TGTGCCAGTAGTATGACGGACAGGGCCGACAGGACAGATACGCAGTATTTT
.	.	TRBJ2-6	TRBV24-1	CATSDLRGSGANVLTF	TGTGCCACCAGTGACCTCAGGGGTTCGGGGGCCAACGTCCTGACTTTC
.	.	TRBJ1-2	TRBV28	CASSTSRDGSYTF	.
.	TRBD1	TRBJ1-4	TRBV19	CASSNRDRGVTNEKLFF	TGTGCCAGTAGTAACCGGGACAGGGGTGTAACTAATGAAAAACTGTTTTTT
.	TRBD1	TRBJ2-7	TRBV20-1	CSASPRDRGHEQYF	TGCAGTGCTAGTCCCCGGGACAGGGGACACGAGCAGTACTTC
few	TRBD2	TRBJ2-1	TRBV20-1	CSELAGGEQFF	TGCAGTGAACTAGCGGGAGGTGAGCAGTTCTTC
.	TRBD2	TRBJ2-2	TRBV20-1	CSASALAGFTGELFF	TGCAGTGCTAGTGCCCTAGCGGGATTCACCGGGGAGCTGTTTTTT
.	.	TRBJ2-7	TRBV19	CATTRTGSYEQYF	TGTGCCACCACGAGAACAGGCTCCTACGAGCAGTACTTC
.	.	TRBJ1-6	TRBV28	CASSSGRYSPLHF	TGTGCCAGCAGTTCAGGGAGGTATTCACCCCTCCACTTT
.	.	TRBJ1-4	TRBV18	CASSPSPSEKLFF	TGTGCCAGCTCACCTTCCCCTAGCGAAAAACTGTTTTTT
.	TRBD2	TRBJ2-1	TRBV2	CASSGEGNEQFF	TGTGCCAGCAGTGGGGAGGGGAATGAGCAGTTCTTC
once	.	TRBJ2-7	TRBV28	CASSFVGQIVYEQYF	TGTGCCAGCAGTTTTGTTGGACAGATAGTCTACGAGCAGTACTTC
.	TRBD2	TRBJ2-5	TRBV4-1	CASSQAERLAEETQYF	TGCGCCAGCAGCCAAGCCGAGCGACTAGCGGAAGAGACCCAGTACTTC
few	TRBD1	TRBJ2-2	TRBV27	CASNKKLTGGHNTGELFF	TGTGCCAGCAACAAGAAACTCACAGGGGGCCACAACACCGGGGAGCTGTTTTTT
.	.	TRBJ2-7	TRBV7-6	CASTLRRQVVTYEQYF	TGTGCCAGCACCCTACGGCGACAGGTTGTAACCTACGAGCAGTACTTC
once	.	TRBJ1-3	TRBV28	CASSPAPTPGNTIYF	TGTGCCAGCAGTCCGGCCCCGACACCTGGAAACACCATATATTTT
.	.	TRBJ1-3	TRBV7-9	CASSSLGGATGPSGNTIYF	TGTGCCAGCAGCTCCCTAGGTGGGGCGACCGGGCCCTCTGGAAACACCATATATTTT
.	TRBD2	TRBJ2-3	TRBV27	CASRRLAHPTDTQYF	TGTGCCAGCAGAAGACTAGCCCACCCCACAGATACGCAGTATTTT
.	.	TRBJ1-3	TRBV5-8	CASSFSPGNTIYF	TGTGCCAGCAGCTTCAGTCCTGGAAACACCATATATTTT
.	TRBD2	TRBJ2-7	TRBV9	CASSLSGLGEQYF	TGTGCCAGCAGCCTCTCGGGACTAGGGGAGCAGTACTTC
.	TRBD2	TRBJ2-7	TRBV11-3	CASSLDRIAGGLHEQYF	TGTGCCAGCAGCTTAGATAGGATAGCGGGAGGGCTACACGAGCAGTACTTC
.	.	TRBJ1-1	TRBV3-1/TRBV3-2	CASSQEGPVNTEAFF	TGTGCCAGCAGCCAAGAGGGGCCTGTTAACACTGAAGCTTTCTTT
.	TRBD2	TRBJ2-1	TRBV9	CASSVASGAAGEQFF	TGTGCCAGCAGCGTAGCTAGCGGGGCCGCTGGTGAGCAGTTCTTC
few	.	TRBJ1-1	TRBV12-3/TRBV12-4	CASSFQYTEAFF	TGTGCCAGCAGTTTTCAATACACTGAAGCTTTCTTT
.	.	TRBJ2-1	TRBV19	CASSIDAKSASHNEQFF	TGTGCCAGTAGTATAGATGCTAAAAGCGCGAGTCACAATGAGCAGTTCTTC
.	.	TRBJ1-1	TRBV12-3/TRBV12-4	CASSYRTEAFF	TGTGCCAGCAGTTACAGGACTGAAGCTTTCTTT
.	TRBD1	TRBJ2-7	TRBV7-2	CASSLVAGQAIEQYF	TGTGCCAGCAGCTTAGTAGCTGGACAGGCTATTGAGCAGTACTTC
.	.	TRBJ2-1	TRBV5-6	CASSLIGELTGNEQFF	TGTGCCAGCAGCTTGATAGGGGAATTGACGGGTAATGAGCAGTTCTTC
.	TRBD2	TRBJ2-1	TRBV19	CASKSGRAFYNEQFF	TGTGCCAGTAAGAGCGGGAGGGCTTTCTACAATGAGCAGTTCTTC
.	.	TRBJ2-7	TRBV9	CASSPAGDEQYF	TGTGCCAGCAGCCCGGCAGGGGACGAGCAGTACTTC
once	.	TRBJ2-3	TRBV14	CASSRSGQADTQYF	TGTGCCAGCAGCCGATCAGGGCAGGCAGATACGCAGTATTTT